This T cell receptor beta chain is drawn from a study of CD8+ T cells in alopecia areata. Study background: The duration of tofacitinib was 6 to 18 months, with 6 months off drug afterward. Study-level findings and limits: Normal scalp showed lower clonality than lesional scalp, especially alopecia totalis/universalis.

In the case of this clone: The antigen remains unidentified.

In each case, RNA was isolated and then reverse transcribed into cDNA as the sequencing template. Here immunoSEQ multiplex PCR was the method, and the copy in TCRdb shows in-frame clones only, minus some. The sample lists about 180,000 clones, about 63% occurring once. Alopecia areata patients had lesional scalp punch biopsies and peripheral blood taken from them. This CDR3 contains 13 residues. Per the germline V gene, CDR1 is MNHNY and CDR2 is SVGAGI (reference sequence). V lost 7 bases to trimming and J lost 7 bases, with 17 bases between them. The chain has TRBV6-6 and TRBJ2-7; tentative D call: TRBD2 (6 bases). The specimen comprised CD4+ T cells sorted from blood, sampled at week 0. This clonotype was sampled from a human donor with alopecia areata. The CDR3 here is CASTPRFGGEQYF. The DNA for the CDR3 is TGTGCCAGCACCCCAAGGTTCGGGGGAGAGCAGTACTTC.